This is a list of T cell receptor beta chains from one sample in a study of a mutant IDH1 vaccine in newly diagnosed glioma. Using immunoSEQ multiplex PCR, the repertoire was profiled, and TCRdb retains in-frame clones only, with some absent. The sample has about 56,000 clones, roughly nine tenths seen once. These TCRs' antigens remain unknown. Material: PBMCs, obtained from a glioma patient whose treatment included an IDH1 peptide vaccine. The receptors come from a man aged 35-49 years with glioma. CDR3s include the opening cysteine and the closing phenylalanine or tryptophan. The order of the fields is D gene, CDR3 length, J gene, V gene, clone size, CDR3 protein, CDR3 DNA. A D gene is named only where the DNA matches it firmly. Clone size is shown for a subset of rows, as once, few, many or a class of expanded clone.

D gene: TRBD2
CDR3 length: 14
J gene: TRBJ2-1
V gene: TRBV7-8
clone size: .
CDR3 protein: CASRRTSGGNEQFF
CDR3 DNA: TGTGCCAGCAGACGTACTAGCGGGGGCAATGAGCAGTTCTTC

D gene: TRBD2
CDR3 length: 16
J gene: TRBJ2-5
V gene: TRBV7-9
clone size: .
CDR3 protein: CASSERTSGIRETQYF
CDR3 DNA: TGTGCCAGCAGCGAGAGGACTAGCGGGATCAGAGAGACCCAGTACTTC

D gene: .
CDR3 length: 10
J gene: TRBJ2-7
V gene: TRBV29-1
clone size: .
CDR3 protein: CSVGSYEQYF
CDR3 DNA: TGCAGCGTTGGGTCTTACGAGCAGTACTTC

D gene: .
CDR3 length: 11
J gene: TRBJ2-2
V gene: TRBV7-8
clone size: .
CDR3 protein: CASTASGELFF
CDR3 DNA: TGTGCCAGCACCGCAAGCGGGGAGCTGTTTTTT

D gene: .
CDR3 length: 12
J gene: TRBJ1-1
V gene: TRBV5-8
clone size: .
CDR3 protein: CASSNRDVEAFF
CDR3 DNA: TGTGCCAGCAGCAACCGGGACGTTGAGGCTTTCTTT

D gene: TRBD2
CDR3 length: 16
J gene: TRBJ2-3
V gene: TRBV2
clone size: once
CDR3 protein: CASREPSGSPDYTQYF
CDR3 DNA: TGTGCCAGCAGAGAGCCTAGCGGGAGCCCGGATTATACGCAGTATTTT

D gene: .
CDR3 length: 14
J gene: TRBJ2-5
V gene: TRBV6-6
clone size: .
CDR3 protein: CASSYSRGAETQYF
CDR3 DNA: TGTGCCAGCAGTTACTCAAGGGGCGCTGAGACCCAGTACTTC

D gene: TRBD1
CDR3 length: 16
J gene: TRBJ1-2
V gene: TRBV7-8
clone size: .
CDR3 protein: CASSLRPGQGLYGYTF
CDR3 DNA: TGTGCCAGCAGCTTGAGGCCGGGACAGGGGCTCTATGGCTACACCTTC

D gene: .
CDR3 length: 15
J gene: TRBJ2-3
V gene: TRBV5-6
clone size: .
CDR3 protein: CASSLVGALGDTQYF
CDR3 DNA: TGTGCCAGCAGCCTCGTGGGGGCCCTCGGGGATACGCAGTATTTT

D gene: .
CDR3 length: 11
J gene: TRBJ1-2
V gene: TRBV19
clone size: .
CDR3 protein: CAIPRGSGYTF
CDR3 DNA: TGTGCCATCCCCCGGGGTTCGGGCTACACCTTC

D gene: .
CDR3 length: 11
J gene: TRBJ2-5
V gene: TRBV20-1
clone size: .
CDR3 protein: CSGEEGETQYF
CDR3 DNA: TGCAGTGGGGAGGAGGGAGAGACCCAGTACTTC

D gene: TRBD1
CDR3 length: 15
J gene: TRBJ2-2
V gene: TRBV6-5
clone size: .
CDR3 protein: CASRSDRGGTGELFF
CDR3 DNA: TGTGCCAGCAGGAGCGACAGGGGAGGCACCGGGGAGCTGTTTTTT

D gene: .
CDR3 length: 15
J gene: TRBJ1-5
V gene: TRBV6-1
clone size: .
CDR3 protein: CASSRTALGGEPQHF
CDR3 DNA: TGTGCCAGCAGTAGAACCGCTTTGGGAGGTGAGCCCCAGCATTTT

D gene: .
CDR3 length: 11
J gene: TRBJ1-2
V gene: TRBV6-5
clone size: .
CDR3 protein: CASSSEYGYTF
CDR3 DNA: TGTGCCAGCAGCTCAGAGTATGGCTACACCTTC

D gene: .
CDR3 length: 15
J gene: TRBJ1-4
V gene: TRBV27
clone size: once
CDR3 protein: CASSSPGGSNEKLFF
CDR3 DNA: TGTGCCAGCAGTAGCCCGGGGGGATCTAATGAAAAACTGTTTTTT

D gene: .
CDR3 length: 12
J gene: TRBJ2-7
V gene: TRBV5-6
clone size: once
CDR3 protein: CASSLEGVEQYF
CDR3 DNA: TGTGCCAGCAGCTTGGAGGGGGTTGAGCAGTACTTC